These T cell receptor beta chains were read from a single sample in a study of OX40 agonist ivuxolimab in advanced cancers. Profiling relied on immunoSEQ multiplex PCR, and the TCRdb table lists in-frame clones only, not all of them. The repertoire holds tens of thousands of clones, around 80% seen once, with around 13% in the top ten. The starting material was CD4+ or CD8+ T cells sorted from blood, obtained in a trial of the OX40 agonist ivuxolimab. Source of these receptors: an adult with an advanced solid tumor such as melanoma, head and neck, liver or kidney cancer. Both conserved end residues are part of each CDR3. The order of the fields is D gene, J gene, V gene, clone size, CDR3 protein, CDR3 DNA. A D gene is named only where the DNA matches it firmly. For some rows the clone size is stated as once, few or many, or as a class when expanded; others skip it.

d_gene: TRBD1; j_gene: TRBJ1-2; v_gene: TRBV5-5; abundance: -; CDR3aa: CASSSTGDYGYTF; CDR3nt: TGTGCCAGCAGCTCGACAGGGGATTATGGCTACACCTTC
d_gene: TRBD2; j_gene: TRBJ2-3; v_gene: TRBV18; abundance: -; CDR3aa: CASSPGLAGVDTQYF; CDR3nt: TGTGCCAGCTCACCGGGACTAGCGGGAGTAGATACGCAGTATTTT
d_gene: -; j_gene: TRBJ1-1; v_gene: TRBV11-2; abundance: once; CDR3aa: CASSLGLGTNTEAFF; CDR3nt: TGTGCCAGCAGCTTAGGGCTGGGAACGAACACTGAAGCTTTCTTT
d_gene: -; j_gene: TRBJ1-1; v_gene: TRBV5-1; abundance: -; CDR3aa: CASSQRTQNTEAFF; CDR3nt: TGCGCCAGCAGCCAGAGGACACAGAACACTGAAGCTTTCTTT
d_gene: TRBD2; j_gene: TRBJ2-5; v_gene: TRBV9; abundance: once; CDR3aa: CASSVASYGLAGQETQYF; CDR3nt: TGTGCCAGCAGCGTAGCCTCTTATGGACTAGCGGGACAAGAGACCCAGTACTTC
d_gene: TRBD2; j_gene: TRBJ2-1; v_gene: TRBV5-1; abundance: once; CDR3aa: CASSLEGSGRDAYNEQFF; CDR3nt: TGCGCCAGCAGCTTGGAGGGTAGCGGGAGAGACGCCTACAATGAGCAGTTCTTC
d_gene: TRBD1; j_gene: TRBJ2-3; v_gene: TRBV10-3; abundance: -; CDR3aa: CAISSGGLGTDTQYF; CDR3nt: TGTGCCATCAGTTCAGGGGGTCTGGGCACAGATACGCAGTATTTT
d_gene: -; j_gene: TRBJ2-2; v_gene: TRBV30; abundance: once; CDR3aa: CAWSVGGPIGELFF; CDR3nt: TGTGCCTGGAGTGTAGGCGGGCCCATCGGGGAGCTGTTTTTT
d_gene: TRBD2; j_gene: TRBJ2-7; v_gene: TRBV6-5; abundance: -; CDR3aa: CASSLAGGPYEQYF; CDR3nt: TGTGCCAGCAGTCTAGCGGGAGGCCCCTACGAGCAGTACTTC
d_gene: -; j_gene: TRBJ2-1; v_gene: TRBV18; abundance: few; CDR3aa: CASSPRQSEQFF; CDR3nt: TGTGCCAGCTCACCCAGGCAGAGTGAGCAGTTCTTC
d_gene: TRBD2; j_gene: TRBJ2-1; v_gene: TRBV30; abundance: once; CDR3aa: CAWSSLSGRSYNEQFF; CDR3nt: TGTGCCTGGAGTTCCCTCAGCGGGAGATCCTACAATGAGCAGTTCTTC
d_gene: -; j_gene: TRBJ2-2; v_gene: TRBV5-1; abundance: -; CDR3aa: CASSLDRADTGELFF; CDR3nt: TGCGCCAGCAGCTTGGACAGGGCGGACACCGGGGAGCTGTTTTTT
d_gene: TRBD2; j_gene: TRBJ2-7; v_gene: TRBV14; abundance: -; CDR3aa: CASSRGLAGLGEQYF; CDR3nt: TGTGCCAGCAGCCGGGGACTAGCGGGATTGGGGGAGCAGTACTTC
d_gene: -; j_gene: TRBJ2-1; v_gene: TRBV21-1; abundance: -; CDR3aa: CASSNVGTSGTKSEQFF; CDR3nt: TGTGCCAGCAGCAACGTCGGGACTAGCGGGACGAAGTCTGAGCAGTTCTTC
d_gene: TRBD1; j_gene: TRBJ1-4; v_gene: TRBV28; abundance: few; CDR3aa: CASTIGGPLEKLFF; CDR3nt: TGTGCCAGCACCATAGGGGGCCCTCTTGAAAAACTGTTTTTT
d_gene: TRBD1; j_gene: TRBJ2-7; v_gene: TRBV5-5; abundance: -; CDR3aa: CASSPRTGIYEQYF; CDR3nt: TGTGCCAGCAGCCCCCGGACAGGGATCTACGAGCAGTACTTC
d_gene: -; j_gene: TRBJ2-1; v_gene: TRBV6-5; abundance: -; CDR3aa: CASPGGLDRYNEQFF; CDR3nt: TGTGCCAGTCCCGGGGGACTGGACCGCTACAATGAGCAGTTCTTC
d_gene: -; j_gene: TRBJ1-2; v_gene: TRBV6-5; abundance: -; CDR3aa: CASTASGGYGYTF; CDR3nt: TGTGCCAGCACCGCCTCCGGCGGCTATGGCTACACCTTC
d_gene: TRBD1; j_gene: TRBJ2-4; v_gene: TRBV11-2; abundance: -; CDR3aa: CASSSSDRGKNIQYF; CDR3nt: TGTGCCAGCAGCTCTTCGGACAGGGGAAAAAACATTCAGTACTTC
d_gene: -; j_gene: TRBJ1-1; v_gene: TRBV11-2; abundance: -; CDR3aa: CASSSQARAEAFF; CDR3nt: TGTGCCAGCAGCTCTCAGGCACGGGCTGAAGCTTTCTTT
d_gene: -; j_gene: TRBJ2-1; v_gene: TRBV28; abundance: few; CDR3aa: CASGPQGTLNNEQFF; CDR3nt: TGTGCCAGCGGGCCACAGGGGACTCTTAACAATGAGCAGTTCTTC
d_gene: -; j_gene: TRBJ1-1; v_gene: TRBV5-1; abundance: -; CDR3aa: CASSLWDLNTEAFF; CDR3nt: TGCGCCAGCAGCTTGTGGGACCTTAACACTGAAGCTTTCTTT
d_gene: TRBD1; j_gene: TRBJ2-3; v_gene: TRBV5-1; abundance: -; CDR3aa: CASSPGQGSTDTQYF; CDR3nt: TGCGCCAGCAGCCCGGGACAGGGGAGCACAGATACGCAGTATTTT
d_gene: -; j_gene: TRBJ2-7; v_gene: TRBV5-1; abundance: -; CDR3aa: CASSVQGGSAYEQYF; CDR3nt: TGCGCCAGCAGCGTCCAGGGGGGTTCGGCCTACGAGCAGTACTTC
d_gene: -; j_gene: TRBJ2-1; v_gene: TRBV28; abundance: -; CDR3aa: CATTGPTYNEQFF; CDR3nt: TGTGCCACCACCGGACCCACCTACAATGAGCAGTTCTTC
d_gene: -; j_gene: TRBJ1-5; v_gene: TRBV6-1; abundance: -; CDR3aa: CASSEGRARNQPQHF; CDR3nt: TGTGCCAGCAGTGAGGGCAGGGCCAGGAATCAGCCCCAGCATTTT
d_gene: -; j_gene: TRBJ2-1; v_gene: TRBV28; abundance: few; CDR3aa: CASTKVSGGYNEQFF; CDR3nt: TGTGCCAGCACCAAGGTCAGCGGAGGGTACAATGAGCAGTTCTTC